Following are 17 T cell receptor beta chains from one sample sequenced in a study of cytomegalovirus exposure and HLA in healthy donors. TCRdb's copy holds only in-frame clones and misses some; the assay was immunoSEQ multiplex PCR. The table has about 220,000 clones, approximately 90% seen once. Input material: PBMCs. The source of these receptors is a woman aged 18-29 years in good health and CMV-seronegative.

The gene calls are TRBV27 and TRBJ1-1, with a weak D call TRBD1 (5 bases). The germline V gene encodes CDR1 MNHEY and CDR2 SMNVEV (reference sequence). Trimming pared 0 bases from V and 8 bases from J, leaving 16 bases between. This CDR3 has 15 residues. The CDR3 sequence is CASSLSGVRRGEAFF. CDR3 coding DNA: TGTGCCAGCAGTTTATCGGGGGTTCGGAGGGGCGAAGCTTTCTTT.

This clone was seen only a few times. The J gene is TRBJ2-7, the V gene TRBV5-1, with D unclear. The CDR3 loop spans 15 amino acids. Germline V lookup: CDR1 SGHRS, CDR2 YFSETQ. The V gene lost 0 bases and the J gene lost 2 bases, with 12 bases spanning the gap. The CDR3 is CASSLVGPGAYEQYF. CDR3 in DNA: TGCGCCAGCAGCTTGGTGGGTCCTGGAGCCTACGAGCAGTACTTC.

The chain combines TRBV25-1 with TRBJ1-1; perhaps TRBD1 as D (5 bases). This CDR3 is 17 amino acids long. CDR1 is MGHDK and CDR2 is SYGVNS in the germline V gene. V lost 3 bases, J lost 0 bases, and 17 bases lay in between. In DNA form, the CDR3 reads TGTGCCAGCAGTGAGAGTTTCGCGGGGCTTCTGAACACTGAAGCTTTCTTT. Translation: CASSESFAGLLNTEAFF.

V usage is TRBV11-2 and J usage is TRBJ2-5; no clear D. The CDR3 extends over 14 amino acids. In germline, CDR1 is SGHAT, CDR2 FQNNGV. The V and J ends lost 0 bases and 5 bases respectively, with 10 bases between them. The chain's CDR3 is CASSLDSGGETQYF. In nucleotides, the CDR3 is TGTGCCAGCAGCTTAGATTCGGGTGGGGAGACCCAGTACTTC.

The chain uses TRBV6-1 and TRBJ2-7; possible D gene TRBD2, 6 bases. The CDR3 length is 11 residues. Trimming left V 10 bases short and J 9 bases short, with 16 bases between. Germline V gene sequence: CDR1 MNHNS, CDR2 SASEGT. CDR3 sequence (DNA): TGTGCCACCCTTGGCGGGGATGGGCAGTACTTC. Residues: CATLGGDGQYF.

The J gene is TRBJ1-4, the V gene TRBV14, with D unclear. Trimming shortened V by 1 base and J by 2 bases, and 8 bases separated the two germline ends. Germline values: CDR1 SGHDN, CDR2 FVKESK. There are 15 residues in the CDR3. CDR3: CASSQVGVTNEKLFF. CDR3 sequence (DNA): TGTGCCAGCAGCCAAGTCGGAGTTACTAATGAAAAACTGTTTTTT.

The table lists this clone with a few counts. The rearrangement uses TRBV19 and TRBJ1-3; D remains ambiguous. The CDR3 has 14 residues. Trimming removed 3 bases at V and 1 base at J, with 7 bases between. Germline values: CDR1 LNHDA, CDR2 SQIVND (reference sequence). The CDR3 region has the DNA TGTGCCAGTAGTATTATAGTGTCTGGAAACACCATATATTTT. It yields the protein CASSIIVSGNTIYF.

The chain is built from TRBV5-1 and TRBJ2-7; D call uncertain. The CDR3 sequence is 11 residues long. Trimming left V 5 bases short and J 4 bases short, with 7 bases between. Germline CDR1 and CDR2: SGHRS and YFSETQ. The CDR3 nucleotides are TGCGCCAGCAGATTACAGTACGAGCAGTACTTC. This encodes CASRLQYEQYF. Full variable domain (missing parts from reference TRBV5-1 and TRBJ2-7): KAGVTQTPRYLIKTRGQQVTLSCSPISGHRSVSWYQQTPGQGLQFLFEYFSETQRNKGNFPGRFSGRQFSNSRSEMNVSTLELGDSALYLCASRLQYEQYFGPGTRLTVT.

The gene calls are TRBV14 and TRBJ2-7, with D tentatively TRBD1 (5 bases). The CDR3 contains 14 residues. Germline CDR1 SGHDN, CDR2 FVKESK. V dropped 4 bases and J dropped 0 bases, with 10 bases sitting between them. In DNA form, the CDR3 reads TGTGCCAGCAGCCGGGTGGGGCCCTCCTACGAGCAGTACTTC. Translated: CASSRVGPSYEQYF.

This clone appeared a few times. The chain has TRBV5-4 and TRBJ2-7; TRBD1 might be the D (6 bases). CDR3 size: 14 residues. In germline, CDR1 is SGHNT, CDR2 YYREEE (reference sequence). Trimming pared 0 bases from V and 3 bases from J, leaving 10 bases between. For the CDR3, the DNA is TGTGCCAGCAGCTTGGGACAGGACCTCTACGAGCAGTACTTC. Its protein is CASSLGQDLYEQYF.

The genes are TRBV15 and TRBJ1-1, with D perhaps TRBD1 (6 bases). Trimming took off 0 bases at V and 1 base at J, with 21 bases between the two ends. This CDR3 is built from 19 residues. Looked up from germline, CDR1 is LNHNV and CDR2 is YYDKDF (reference sequence). CDR3: CATSRDRGRGAVKNTEAFF. For the CDR3, the DNA is TGTGCCACCAGCAGAGATCGGGGTCGGGGGGCCGTGAAGAACACTGAAGCTTTCTTT.

In nucleotides, the CDR3 is TGCAGCGTTTCAGCGGGGGGGCCTTACGAGCAGTACTTC. Its protein is CSVSAGGPYEQYF. The gene calls are TRBV29-1 and TRBJ2-7; 10 nucleotides agree with TRBD2. Germline values: CDR1 SQVTM, CDR2 ANQGSEA. J gave up 4 bases and V 5 bases, and 5 bases lay outside the gene matches. The CDR3 has 13 amino acids.

The chain combines TRBV5-1 with TRBJ2-1, with 14 bases matching TRBD2. V dropped 4 bases and J dropped 9; count of bases not matched to a gene: 6. Germline V CDR1 and CDR2: SGHRS, YFSETQ. This CDR3 has 15 amino acids. CDR3 in amino acids: CASSEGLAGGGEQFF. CDR3 nucleotide sequence: TGCGCCAGCAGCGAAGGACTAGCGGGAGGTGGTGAGCAGTTCTTC.

This rearrangement joins TRBV6-5 to TRBJ1-4; a possible D gene is TRBD1 (5 bases). The germline gives CDR1 MNHEY, CDR2 SVGAGI. The CDR3 is 14 amino acids. V dropped 4 bases and J dropped 8 bases, with 14 bases sitting between them. The CDR3 bases are TGTGCCAGCAGTTCTCAGGGTGGGGGGGAAAAACTGTTTTTT. This sequence encodes CASSSQGGGEKLFF.

The J gene is TRBJ2-7, the V gene TRBV21-1; the D call of TRBD2 is as the table states it, not checked on the DNA. TRBV21-1 is assigned pseudogene status. The CDR3 is made up of 15 amino acids. The CDR3 region has the DNA TGTGCCAGCAGCAAAGAGAAGGTAGGAGGGCGCGAGCAGTACTTC. It is translated as CASSKEKVGGREQYF.

The J gene is TRBJ1-1, the V gene TRBV28; no clear D gene. The germline V and J ends were trimmed by 3 bases and 4 bases, with 18 bases remaining between them. Germline CDR1 MDHEN, CDR2 SYDVKM. The CDR3 sequence is 16 residues long. Written as DNA, the CDR3 is TGTGCCAGCAGTTTCGGTCTTGGGAGATTGAGCACTGAAGCTTTCTTT. Protein sequence: CASSFGLGRLSTEAFF.

This clone was found a few times. The chain is built from TRBV30 and TRBJ1-1, with D unclear. Trimming pared 4 bases from V and 3 bases from J, leaving 6 bases between. The CDR3 totals 11 residues. Germline CDR1 GTSNPN, CDR2 SVGIG (reference sequence). The CDR3 nucleotides read TGTGCCTGGATCCAGTACACTGAAGCTTTCTTT. Its translation: CAWIQYTEAFF.